This TCR beta chain derives from a study of persistence of HIV-infected CD4 T cells. Regarding the study as a whole: Degenerate expanded CDR3beta sequences were enriched among CMV- and Gag-responding cells.

Cells were stimulated with CMV-infected fibroblast lysates at 8 to 10 ug/mL. Sorted nonresponding memory CD4+ T cells were CD40L-negative, CD69-negative, CD45RO-high. For at least 4 years, plasma HIV-1 RNA was undetectable (<50 copies/mL). About this clone itself: No antigen is known for it.

Trimming took off 2 bases at V and 5 bases at J, with 9 bases between the two ends. The CDR3 runs to 13 residues. The libraries were made with immunoSEQ version 4 in survey mode. Measured with immunoSEQ multiplex PCR; TCRdb has only the in-frame clones, and not every one. The sample includes 25,000 to 30,000 clones, around 73% of them seen just once. The TCR originated in an adult woman with HIV who was CMV-seropositive. The chain has TRBV12-3 or TRBV12-4 and TRBJ2-5; unclear D gene. The specimen was CD4+ T cells sorted from PBMCs after 18-hour stimulation, collected from a patient who received antiretroviral therapy. In nucleotides, the CDR3 is TGTGCCAGCAGTTTAAAGGTTACGGAGACCCAGTACTTC. Translation gives CASSLKVTETQYF.